Presented here are 2 T cell receptor beta chains from one specimen sequenced in a study of identical twins. TCRdb reprocessed the 5' RACE reads via MiXCR and lists one record per CDR3 protein. The table lists a few hundred thousand distinct CDR3 sequences, roughly 9.9% of them singletons. These same records also appear under a second study, on yellow fever vaccine responses in identical twins.

The specimen sequenced was PBMCs. These receptors all come from a woman between 18 and 29 years old in good health.

The J gene is TRBJ2-2, the V gene TRBV5-5; TRBD2 matches at 7 bases. V gave up 3 bases and J gave up 0 bases; unmatched junction bases: 8. In germline, CDR1 is SGHKS, CDR2 YYEKEE (reference sequence). CDR3 length: 17 residues. CDR3 amino acids: CASSSIAGGANTGELFF. CDR3 DNA sequence: TGTGCCAGCAGCTCGATAGCGGGCGGCGCGAACACCGGGGAGCTGTTTTTT.

The chain is built from TRBV19 and TRBJ2-5, with no clear D. The germline V and J ends were trimmed by 0 bases and 4 bases, with 9 bases remaining between them. Germline V gives CDR1 LNHDA, CDR2 SQIVND (reference sequence). The CDR3 is 14 residues long. As DNA, the CDR3 is TGTGCCAGTAGTATAGATCTATCGTCAGAGACCCAGTACTTC. This encodes CASSIDLSSETQYF.